This T cell receptor beta chain is from a study of identical twins. MiXCR, applied by TCRdb to the 5' RACE reads, yields one record per CDR3 protein. Here the sample spans more than 400,000 distinct CDR3 sequences, roughly 15% being singletons. This same sample was also taken into another study, of yellow fever vaccine responses in identical twins.

The sample taken for sequencing was CD4+ T cells sorted from blood. The TCR comes from a young woman in good health.

This chain's CDR3 is CATSREGQGADTQYF. In DNA form, the CDR3 reads TGTGCCACCAGCAGAGAGGGACAGGGGGCAGATACGCAGTATTTT. The J gene is TRBJ2-3, the V gene TRBV15; TRBD1 matches 11 bases. Trimming at V came to 0 bases and at J to 4 bases, leaving 0 bases not matched to a gene. The CDR3 totals 15 residues. Looked up from germline, CDR1 is LNHNV and CDR2 is YYDKDF (reference sequence).